This T cell receptor (beta chain) was obtained from a study of T-cell reconstitution after alpha-beta-depleted transplantation in children (TCRdb year 2016). About the investigation overall: Using TCR repertoire profiling, the study quantitatively followed how T-cell immune reconstitution unfolded in children after TCRalphabeta/CD19-depleted allogeneic hematopoietic cell transplantation. The research as a whole found: In some patients, high TCRbeta diversity at day 60 was attributed to recipient T cells and intrathymic progenitors that had survived conditioning. About two months after transplant, the apparently early recovery of alphabetaT-cell counts reportedly depended on just several hundred clones that had expanded rapidly and came from non-depleted graft cells. Over subsequent months, a decline in hyperexpanded clone frequencies was noted, and after one year, T-cell counts and TCRbeta diversity were mostly ascribed to newly produced T cells.

The sample holds many counts of this clonotype. This clone's antigen is unknown. No qualities accompany the bases; no much larger clone lies one base away. The library was produced with PCR. Sequencing instrument: Illumina HiSeq 2500. To normalize quantification of the TCRbeta repertoire, the TCR libraries were built with molecular barcoding that relied on unique molecular identifiers. The raw public data were reprocessed by TCRdb itself: fastp quality trimming at Q25, MiXCR clonotype calling, in-frame beta chains only. Merged by CDR3 protein, the rows form single entries marked with the most common genes and DNA. The sample contains about 240,000 distinct CDR3 sequences, roughly 26% of them found a single time. The ten largest clones capture more than 2% of the sample. The sample's treatment or condition label, decoded: allogeneic hematopoietic cell transplantation with graft depleted of TCRalphabeta T cells and CD19 B cells. The children who served as transplant recipients had been given grafts of TCRalphabeta/CD19-depleted allogeneic hematopoietic cells.

This sample comprised PBMCs, obtained before TCRalphabeta/CD19-depleted stem cell transplant. This TCR came from a girl aged 2 to 10 with Fanconi anemia, due to receive a stem cell transplant.

The sequence in DNA is TGTGCCAGCAGCCCTACCCACATACTCAATCAGCCCCAGCATTTT. Its translation is CASSPTHILNQPQHF. The chain links TRBV3-2 with TRBJ1-5. TRBV3-2 is described as a pseudogene. Including the terminal cysteine and phenylalanine, the CDR3 comprises 15 residues. Of the read, only the CDR3 DNA is kept; its 45 bases are in frame from base 1.